Shown below are 18 T cell receptor beta chains from a single sample sequenced in a study of Graves' ophthalmopathy and Graves' hyperthyroidism. Amplification from RNA transcripts yielded the TCR beta CDR3 regions. RT-PCR was first run with HTBI primers, then multiplex PCR in a second round. TCRdb reprocessed the multiplex PCR reads with MiXCR, giving one entry per CDR3 protein. The sample yields about 1.1 million distinct CDR3 sequences, 35% to 40% seen once. Sequenced sample: peripheral blood or thyroid tissue (not recorded which). The receptors derive from an adult man with Graves' hyperthyroidism.

Concerning this clonotype itself: The conserved phenylalanine or tryptophan normally closing the CDR3 is absent here, so this likely arose from a read error. The DNA is left out, because the CDR3 cannot be placed on it with certainty; the CDR3 is given as TCRdb lists it. The chain recombines TRBV25-1 with TRBJ1-6. Both ends counted, the CDR3 spans 9 residues. Germline CDR1 and CDR2: MGHDK and SYGVNS. The CDR3 is CASSESENY.

In its sample, this clonotype was seen many times. The rearrangement links TRBV12-3 or TRBV12-4 to TRBJ1-6, with TRBD1 as a possible D gene (6 bases). CDR3 length equals 13 residues. Between the trimmed V and J ends, which lost 6 bases and 9 bases, there was a span of 12 bases. CDR3 amino acids: CASRNNRASPLHF. CDR3 bases: TGTGCCAGCAGAAATAACAGGGCTTCACCCCTCCACTTT.

This chain uses TRBV28 with TRBJ2-5; 11 nucleotides align to TRBD1. CDR1 and CDR2 (germline): MDHEN, SYDVKM. V gave up 6 bases and J gave up 6 bases; unmatched junction bases: 21. The CDR3 has 19 residues. CDR3: CASSEPKGGTGTGGKTQYF. The CDR3 coding sequence is TGTGCCAGCAGCGAACCCAAAGGGGGTACCGGGACAGGGGGAAAGACCCAGTACTTC.

This clonotype was observed many times. The V call is TRBV20-1, the J call TRBJ1-5; 9 positions match TRBD1. Per the germline V gene, CDR1 is DFQATT and CDR2 is SNEGSKA (reference sequence). With 6 bases clipped from V and 3 bases from J, the junction kept 6 bases outside the gene matches. This CDR3 is built from 14 residues. This chain's CDR3 is CSAWTGEYNQPQHF. The CDR3 DNA sequence: TGCAGTGCATGGACAGGGGAATACAATCAGCCCCAGCATTTT.

As concerns this clonotype: The CDR3 end shows no conserved phenylalanine or tryptophan, and so a read error is likely. The DNA is left out, because the CDR3 cannot be placed on it with certainty; the CDR3 is given as TCRdb lists it. The genes are TRBV10-2 and TRBJ2-7; the table's D call, TRBD2, was not checked against the DNA. Looked up from germline, CDR1 is WSHSY and CDR2 is SAAADI. Counting both end residues, the CDR3 totals 12 amino acids. CDR3: CASSESISGVWL.

This sequence joins TRBV28 and TRBJ2-7, with D unclear. V was trimmed by 6 bases and J by 5 bases, leaving 20 bases between them. The length of the CDR3 is 15 residues. Germline CDR1 reads MDHEN; CDR2 reads SYDVKM. This CDR3 is CASRQNGYPNDEQYF. CDR3 bases: TGTGCCAGCAGACAGAATGGCTATCCCAATGACGAGCAGTACTTC.

This clonotype has a handful of counts. The rearrangement joins TRBV6-5 to TRBJ2-7; 8 bases are shared with TRBD2. The CDR3 runs to 14 residues. The J segment lost 2 bases and the V segment lost 10 bases, leaving 10 bases of the junction unmatched. CDR1 MNHEY and CDR2 SVGAGI come from the germline V gene. CDR3 amino acids: CATGGALNPYEQYF. DNA of the CDR3: TGTGCCACCGGGGGGGCCTTGAATCCCTACGAGCAGTACTTC.

This clonotype was recorded at least ten times. The chain joins TRBV29-1 to TRBJ2-5; 10 bases fit TRBD2. The CDR3 is 14 residues long. Germline values: CDR1 SQVTM, CDR2 ANQGSEA. Trimming at V came to 6 bases and at J to 1 base, leaving 5 bases not matched to a gene. The CDR3 loop reads CSVLGTSVQETQYF. In DNA, the CDR3 is TGCAGCGTCCTCGGGACTAGCGTCCAAGAGACCCAGTACTTC.

This clonotype has a handful of counts. The CDR3 is CASSLTPGAEAWETQYF. In nucleotides, the CDR3 is TGTGCCAGCAGCTTGACTCCGGGGGCTGAGGCGTGGGAGACCCAGTACTTC. The V and J genes are TRBV5-6 and TRBJ2-5; either TRBD1 or TRBD2 may supply D (6 bases each). The CDR3 is 17 residues long. Germline V gene lookup returns CDR1 SGHDT and CDR2 YYEEEE. V lost 1 base to trimming and J lost 5 bases, with 21 bases between them.

The J gene is TRBJ1-5, the V gene TRBV7-8; 9 nucleotides align to TRBD1. V lost 6 bases and J lost 5; bases outside the gene matches: 20. CDR1 and CDR2 from the germline V gene are SGHVS and FQNEAQ. The CDR3 is 19 amino acids. CDR3 nucleotide sequence: TGTGCCAGCAGGCGGGTTCGCATCCCGGGACAGGGTGTGGATCAGCCCCAGCATTTT. Its translation: CASRRVRIPGQGVDQPQHF.

The V call is TRBV12-3 or TRBV12-4, the J call TRBJ1-4; 10 bases match TRBD1. V was clipped by 4 bases and J by 8 bases; unmatched bases: 7. This CDR3 is 15 amino acids long. In nucleotides, the CDR3 is TGTGCCAGCAGTTCGGCCCGGGACAGGGGAGAAAAACTGTTTTTT. Translation gives CASSSARDRGEKLFF.

V is TRBV6-2 or TRBV6-3 and J is TRBJ2-7; D unclear. Per germline, CDR1 MNHEY and CDR2 SVGEGT. V lost 0 bases and J lost 3, with 27 bases in between. The CDR3 spans 20 residues. This chain's CDR3 is CASSYSNTKPRASFGYEQYF. The DNA for the CDR3 is TGTGCCAGCAGTTACTCTAATACAAAACCAAGGGCTAGTTTTGGCTACGAGCAGTACTTC.

This sequence joins TRBV7-8 and TRBJ2-5; D may correspond to TRBD1 or TRBD2 (6 bases each). V lost 8 bases and J 4 bases, leaving 11 bases between the germline ends. In germline, CDR1 is SGHVS, CDR2 FQNEAQ. This CDR3 has 12 residues. In DNA form, the CDR3 reads TGTGCCAGCGGAGGGGGGCTAGAGACCCAGTACTTC. It is translated as CASGGGLETQYF.

The chain has TRBV29-1 and TRBJ2-7, with D possibly matching TRBD1 (6 bases). Between the trimmed V and J ends, which lost 4 bases and 2 bases, there was a span of 12 bases. In germline, CDR1 is SQVTM, CDR2 ANQGSEA. CDR3 length: 13 residues. Here the CDR3 DNA reads TGCAGCGTTGGGCAGGGACAAGCCTACGAGCAGTACTTC. Protein sequence: CSVGQGQAYEQYF.

In regard to this clonotype: The CDR3 ends on some other residue instead of the conserved phenylalanine or tryptophan, so this is likely a read error. The CDR3 bases are TGTGCCAGCAGCCTTACGGGATATGGCTACACCTCC. It codes for CASSLTGYGYTS. The chain links TRBV7-9 to TRBJ1-2, with D unresolved. CDR3 length equals 12 residues. V gave up 5 bases and J gave up 5 bases, with 9 bases separating them. Germline V gene sequence: CDR1 SEHNR, CDR2 FQNEAQ (reference sequence).

The genes are TRBV10-2 and TRBJ1-1, with TRBD1 matching over 7 bases. The CDR3 contains 17 residues. Trimming took 4 bases from V and 0 from J; bases not matched to a gene: 11. Germline lookup yields CDR1 WSHSY and CDR2 SAAADI. The CDR3 spells CASSAAGTANMNTEAFF. In nucleotides, the CDR3 is TGCGCCAGCAGTGCCGCCGGGACAGCTAACATGAACACTGAAGCTTTCTTT.

Concerning this clonotype: One junction end does not reproduce the germline sequence, and a read error may be involved. The rearrangement links TRBV2 to TRBJ2-2, with D tentatively TRBD1 or TRBD2 (5 bases each). The CDR3 runs to 9 residues. The germline V gene encodes CDR1 SNHLY and CDR2 FYNNEI. The CDR3 DNA reads as TGTGCCAGCAGTGAAGGTGGGGGTTTT. Translating it yields CASSEGGGF.

Concerning this clonotype: Given a much more abundant clone one base away, this may be a read error. The rearrangement joins TRBV29-1 to TRBJ1-4, with 7 bases lining up with TRBD1. This CDR3 region has 13 residues. The germline V gene has CDR1 SQVTM and CDR2 ANQGSEA. CDR3 residues: CSAEETGTGVLLF. CDR3 in DNA: TGCAGCGCTGAAGAGACCGGCACAGGGGTTCTGCTTTTT. The full variable domain, completed using reference TRBV29-1 and TRBJ1-4, is SAVISQKPSRDICQRGTSLTIQCQVDSQVTMMFWYRQQPGQSLTLIATANQGSEATYESGFVIDKFPISRPNLTFSTLTVSNMSPEDSSIYLCSAEETGTGVLLFGSGTQLSVL.